The rows below give T cell receptor beta chains drawn from one sample of a study of identical twins. TCRdb fed the 5' RACE reads into MiXCR, producing one record per CDR3 protein. There are 300,000 to 400,000 distinct CDR3 sequences in the sample; 9% to 15% occur only once, and 6% to 9% lies in the top ten. These data were also filed under a second study, of yellow fever vaccine responses in identical twins.

Material: CD8+ T cells sorted from blood. These receptors were collected from a young woman in good health. CDR3s leave out the opening cysteine and the closing phenylalanine or tryptophan. The order of the fields is V gene, J gene, CDR3 protein.

v_call: TRBV6-5
j_call: TRBJ2-5
cdr3_aa: ASSYVGEETQY

v_call: TRBV6-2/TRBV6-3
j_call: TRBJ2-6
cdr3_aa: ASSYLLGASGVSGANVLT

v_call: TRBV2
j_call: TRBJ2-6
cdr3_aa: ASWDTRSGANVLT

v_call: TRBV6-1
j_call: TRBJ1-1
cdr3_aa: ASSEGMNTEAF

v_call: TRBV2
j_call: TRBJ2-7
cdr3_aa: ASSDPGQAYEQY

v_call: TRBV27
j_call: TRBJ2-5
cdr3_aa: ASSSSGVASGQETQY

v_call: TRBV11-1
j_call: TRBJ2-3
cdr3_aa: ASSPKDPGTYSSTDTQY

v_call: TRBV15
j_call: TRBJ2-3
cdr3_aa: ATSSNTGTGVPDTQY

v_call: TRBV24-1
j_call: TRBJ2-3
cdr3_aa: ATSGAADMDTQY

v_call: TRBV12-3/TRBV12-4
j_call: TRBJ1-5
cdr3_aa: ASSLGQGAQPQH

v_call: TRBV4-1
j_call: TRBJ1-5
cdr3_aa: ASSQRSAGQPQH

v_call: TRBV20-1
j_call: TRBJ2-3
cdr3_aa: SASGLFDGLGTDTQY

v_call: TRBV28
j_call: TRBJ2-1
cdr3_aa: ASSRDRGYSEQF

v_call: TRBV3-1
j_call: TRBJ2-1
cdr3_aa: ASSQLAGGLSSYNEQF

v_call: TRBV4-1
j_call: TRBJ1-2
cdr3_aa: ASSQAGKAYGYT

v_call: TRBV15
j_call: TRBJ2-2
cdr3_aa: ATSRDSGTGELF

v_call: TRBV5-6
j_call: TRBJ2-7
cdr3_aa: ASSPGLAGVPYEQY

v_call: TRBV24-1
j_call: TRBJ2-7
cdr3_aa: ATSDSSSGALHYEQY

v_call: TRBV12-3/TRBV12-4
j_call: TRBJ1-2
cdr3_aa: ASSLGLGSYGYT

v_call: TRBV5-1
j_call: TRBJ1-1
cdr3_aa: ASSLDPGTLGTEAF

v_call: TRBV7-2
j_call: TRBJ2-3
cdr3_aa: ASSLTSQPMDTQY

v_call: TRBV15
j_call: TRBJ2-1
cdr3_aa: ATRRPPTTEPRSSYNEQF